The clone carrying this T cell receptor (beta chain) appeared a few times. The sample carries other DNA sequences with the same CDR3. These data belong to a study of shared T cell receptors in the human thymus. Profiled with immunoSEQ multiplex PCR; TCRdb holds only in-frame clones, not every one. In the table there are roughly 660,000 clones, 88% of which are singletons. The CDR3 contains 14 residues. Trimming took off 3 bases at V and 4 bases at J, with 10 bases between the two ends. CDR1 LNHDA and CDR2 SQIVND come from the germline V gene (reference sequence). These same data were also listed under a study on human thymus T cells. From that study: Related research described thymic repertoires that were highly overlapping among unrelated individuals.

The sequence was collected from a boy in the first two years of life with a congenital heart defect. Sequencing input: thymocytes. The V call is TRBV19, the J call TRBJ1-3; D is ambiguous. CDR3 nucleotide sequence: TGTGCCAGTAGTATGAGAGGTTCCGGAAACACCATATATTTT. This codes for CASSMRGSGNTIYF.